The TCR beta chain under discussion was sequenced for a study of post-analysis software for immune sequencing data. General observations from the study: A few TRBV segments appeared more often in patients than in controls, and TRBV5-6, TRBV5-1 and TRBV20-1 were among these.

As for this clonotype: Its antigen remains unidentified.

Trimming pared 4 bases from V and 3 bases from J, leaving 18 bases between. The germline gives CDR1 GTSNPN, CDR2 SVGIG (reference sequence). The CDR3 has 15 residues. Carried by the TCR beta cDNA libraries were unique molecular identifiers. TCRdb ran MiXCR on the PCR reads and lists one entry per CDR3 protein. The data contain about 770,000 distinct CDR3 sequences, 40% to 55% of them seen just once; the ten biggest clones take up roughly 4.9%. The sequencing sample was made of blood. This TCR was recovered from a girl aged 5-17 years with multiple sclerosis. The rearrangement joins TRBV30 to TRBJ1-1; D may be TRBD1 (5 bases). CDR3 bases: TGTGCCTGGACCGTTGGACGGCTGGGGGACACTGAAGCTTTCTTT. This sequence encodes CAWTVGRLGDTEAFF.